This TCR beta chain appears in the sequencing data of a study of T cell responses to AZD1222 COVID-19 vaccine (TCRdb year 2021). A note on the overall study: AZD1222 recipients with second doses at about 4 weeks or about 12 weeks were pooled, because spike-specific TCR depth and breadth did not differ between schedules. A total of 240 or so trial participants underwent TCR sequencing, of whom roughly 210 had received two doses of AZD1222 and around 25 had received two doses of the MenACWY control vaccine. Trial participants were enrolled by age into subgroups of 18-55, 56-69 and 70-plus years, and roughly 150, 30 and 60 TCR-sequenced participants, respectively, were included in these subgroups. The paper as a whole reports these results and caveats: Vaccine-associated CD4 TCRs spanned the whole spike protein, with dominant responses in regions 160-218 and 743-854. Conclusions about previously exposed vaccinees were limited because only a handful of AZD1222 recipients were SARS-CoV-2 seropositive at baseline. Spike-specific TCR breadth and depth rose significantly after two AZD1222 doses compared with day 0 and with MenACWY recipients. In the small 56-69-year group, the increase in depth fell short of significance, most likely because of low power. Because no day 14 peak-response samples were available, the repertoires could be characterized only after the peak T cell response. Nearly half of unique spike-specific TCRs reportedly recognized epitopes outside regions mutated in the B.1.351 and B.1.1.7 variants. Participants were mostly white British and included more females than males, and it was suggested by the authors that clonal diversity may have been underestimated.

The CDR3 covers 14 residues, taking in both the cysteine and the phenylalanine. Only the CDR3 region is kept as DNA, spanning 42 bases read in frame from base 1. For CDR1 and CDR2, the germline V gene lists SGHDT and YYEEEE. V gives up 5 bases and J gives up 6 bases, and the segment between their germline ends measures 18 bases. Explained via the paper, the time point label denotes: baseline before first vaccination. Vaccinee samples came from UK trials COV001 and COV002, including a single-blind randomized controlled phase 2/3 trial of AZD1222 (ChAdOx1 nCoV-19) in healthy adults. For TCRbeta chain sequencing, PBMC samples from trial participants were taken at day 0 and at day 28 after the second dose. The CDR3 regions of human TCRbeta chains were analyzed by immunosequencing. In the source study's methods: Repertoire TCRs were matched against a reference library of SARS-CoV-2-specific TCRs generated with the MIRA antigen-specificity platform. Breadth was defined as the fraction of unique TCRs that were SARS-CoV-2-associated. Depth was defined as the fraction of total T cells that were SARS-CoV-2-associated. Using the MIRA data, every spike-specific TCR was mapped to the spike region that the TCR reacted to and assigned to either a CD4 or a CD8 class. Log10-transformed breadth and depth values were compared by one-way ANOVA with Sidak's multiple comparisons tests. Entries here come from immuneACCESS through TCRdb and include only in-frame sequences with V and J called. Some clones fail to appear in such tables; in the studies checked, an unresolved V gene covers under half of the shortfall, and the cause of the remainder is unknown. Clone size and V and J calls were adopted from that table, with D and trimming inferred from the DNA. For this sample the table gives about 150,000 clones, of which around 91% were detected only once. The ten largest account for 4% to 6% of the sample.

About this clone: Its antigen is currently not known. Base qualities are not recorded, but no much larger clone differs from it by a single base.

The sample in question was peripheral blood, obtained on day 0 of AZD1222 vaccination. The clonotype originates from an adult in good health. Recombination linked TRBV5-6 to TRBJ2-7; tentative D gene TRBD1, with 6 bases matching. The sequence in DNA is TGTGCCAGCAGACGAGATCACAGGGTCGGCGAGCAGTACTTC. Translation gives CASRRDHRVGEQYF.